Listed below are T cell receptor beta chains from one sample, sequenced in a study of T cell responses to AZD1222 COVID-19 vaccine. Sequencing was performed with immunoSEQ multiplex PCR; in TCRdb, only in-frame clones are kept and a portion is missing. There are fewer than 150,000 clones in the sample; around 90% occur only once, and roughly 2% lies in the top ten. This sample comprised peripheral blood, obtained on day 0 of AZD1222 vaccination. All receptors come from an adult in good health. Each CDR3 is given with its conserved first and last residue. A D gene is named only where the DNA matches it firmly. Clone size is not always given. Where it is, it says once, few, many or a class for expanded clones.

size	length	D	V	J	DNA	CDR3
once	15	TRBD1	TRBV7-3	TRBJ1-2	TGTGCCAGCAGCCCCACCGGGACAGGGTCGCATGGCTACACCTTC	CASSPTGTGSHGYTF
NA	14	NA	TRBV6-2/TRBV6-3	TRBJ1-1	TGTGCCAGCAGTTATGGGTATCGGGGTACTGAAGCTTTCTTT	CASSYGYRGTEAFF
NA	16	NA	TRBV27	TRBJ1-1	TGTGCCAGCAGTTTATCCCCGACAGGTCTGAACACTGAAGCTTTCTTT	CASSLSPTGLNTEAFF
NA	14	NA	TRBV28	TRBJ1-1	TGTGCCAGCAGCCCAGCGGGAGGGAACACTGAAGCTTTCTTT	CASSPAGGNTEAFF
NA	11	TRBD2	TRBV20-1	TRBJ2-1	TGCAGTGCTTGGAGCGGGGCCGGGCAGTTCTTC	CSAWSGAGQFF
NA	12	NA	TRBV28	TRBJ1-2	TGTGCCAGCAGTACAGGGTCGTGGGGCTACACCTTC	CASSTGSWGYTF
NA	15	NA	TRBV27	TRBJ2-7	TGTGCCAGCAGTTTAGCCCGGATACCTACCTACGAGCAGTACTTC	CASSLARIPTYEQYF
NA	14	NA	TRBV11-3	TRBJ2-5	TGTGCCAGCAGCCGCCGGGACACCCAAGAGACCCAGTACTTC	CASSRRDTQETQYF
NA	16	TRBD2	TRBV28	TRBJ2-1	TGTGCCAGCAGTTTGGGCTGGACTAGCGGATACAATGAGCAGTTCTTC	CASSLGWTSGYNEQFF
NA	18	TRBD1	TRBV4-1	TRBJ2-7	TGCGCCAGCAGCCGCGTCGCCAATACCGGGACAGGGGGCTTTGAGCAGTACTTC	CASSRVANTGTGGFEQYF
NA	16	NA	TRBV21-1	TRBJ1-2	TGTGCCAGCAGCAAAGTCGCGGGGGACAGCACTTATGGCTACACCTTC	CASSKVAGDSTYGYTF
NA	16	NA	TRBV28	TRBJ2-3	TGTGCCAGCAGTTCACCGGGCGGATCTAGCACAGATACGCAGTATTTT	CASSSPGGSSTDTQYF
NA	16	NA	TRBV28	TRBJ1-5	TGTGCCAGCAGTCTACTCGGGGGGGGCGTATCTCAGCCCCAGCATTTT	CASSLLGGGVSQPQHF
NA	14	NA	TRBV19	TRBJ1-5	TGTGCCAGTACCTTCCGACAGGACGGGCGACCCCAGCATTTT	CASTFRQDGRPQHF
NA	14	NA	TRBV5-1	TRBJ1-1	TGCGCCAGCAGCGGCTCGACAGGGAACACTGAAGCTTTCTTT	CASSGSTGNTEAFF
NA	12	NA	TRBV28	TRBJ2-3	TGTGCCAGCATGGTAGGCACAGATACGCAGTATTTT	CASMVGTDTQYF
NA	16	NA	TRBV24-1	TRBJ1-3	TGTGCCACCAGTGTAGTATCGGGCTTCTCTGGAAACACCATATATTTT	CATSVVSGFSGNTIYF
NA	14	TRBD1	TRBV5-1	TRBJ1-2	TGCGCCAGCCACCCGACAGGGGCGAACTATGGCTACACCTTC	CASHPTGANYGYTF
NA	15	TRBD1	TRBV28	TRBJ1-5	TGTGCCAGCAGTTTGACAGGGGGGGGTTATCAGCCCCAGCATTTT	CASSLTGGGYQPQHF
NA	13	NA	TRBV29-1	TRBJ1-3	TGCAGCGCCCGAACGTCAGGCGGAGGCACCATATATTTT	CSARTSGGGTIYF
NA	13	NA	TRBV6-4	TRBJ2-1	TGTGCCAGCAGTCCGGGACTCAACAATGAGCAGTTCTTC	CASSPGLNNEQFF
NA	15	NA	TRBV6-2/TRBV6-3	TRBJ1-5	TGTGCCAGCAGTTCGTCCGGATTCCGCAATCAGCCCCAGCATTTT	CASSSSGFRNQPQHF
NA	14	TRBD1	TRBV6-5	TRBJ1-1	TGTGCCAGCAGCTCGACAGGGGCCGGTTCTGAAGCTTTCTTT	CASSSTGAGSEAFF
NA	11	NA	TRBV5-1	TRBJ1-1	TGCGCCAGCAGCCTAGGGGGAGAAGCTTTCTTT	CASSLGGEAFF
NA	13	NA	TRBV5-1	TRBJ1-1	TGCGCCAGCAGCTTGGACGGGAAGCCTGAAGCTTTCTTT	CASSLDGKPEAFF
NA	14	TRBD1	TRBV11-2	TRBJ1-3	TGTGCCAGCAGCCCTTTAGACAGGGGTGACACCATATATTTT	CASSPLDRGDTIYF
NA	13	NA	TRBV12-5	TRBJ1-1	TGTGCTAGCAAGGGGGTGATGAACACTGAAGCTTTCTTT	CASKGVMNTEAFF
NA	15	TRBD1	TRBV7-2	TRBJ1-3	TGTGCCAGCAGCCCCACAGGGGGCTCTGGAAACACCATATATTTT	CASSPTGGSGNTIYF
NA	15	NA	TRBV27	TRBJ1-2	TGTGCCAGCAGTTTATCGATGGACCCAATCTATGGCTACACCTTC	CASSLSMDPIYGYTF
NA	13	NA	TRBV7-9	TRBJ1-2	TGTGCCAGCAGCTTACTCGTTCTCTATGGCTACACCTTC	CASSLLVLYGYTF
NA	15	NA	TRBV3-1/TRBV3-2	TRBJ1-3	TGTGCCAGCAGCCAAGGGTACGGATCTGGAAACACCATATATTTT	CASSQGYGSGNTIYF
NA	16	NA	TRBV4-1	TRBJ1-6	TGCGCCAGCAGCCAAACCCAGGGGATCGTAGGTTCACCCCTCCACTTT	CASSQTQGIVGSPLHF
once	15	NA	TRBV15	TRBJ1-1	TGTGCCACCAGCAGAGTTGGGACTTGGGGGACTGAAGCTTTCTTT	CATSRVGTWGTEAFF
NA	15	TRBD1	TRBV19	TRBJ2-7	TGTGCCAGTAGTATAGCGGGACAGGGGTCCTACGAGCAGTACTTC	CASSIAGQGSYEQYF
NA	13	TRBD1	TRBV5-4	TRBJ1-2	TGTGCCAGCAGCTTGTTACAGGGGGATGGCTACACCTTC	CASSLLQGDGYTF
NA	17	NA	TRBV11-2	TRBJ1-6	TGTGCCAGCAGCCCATACTCGGGAGTCTCCTATAATTCACCCCTCCACTTT	CASSPYSGVSYNSPLHF
NA	15	TRBD1	TRBV19	TRBJ1-1	TGTGCCAGTAGTATAGCAGGGACAGCGAACACTGAAGCTTTCTTT	CASSIAGTANTEAFF
once	9	NA	TRBV25-1	TRBJ2-7	TGTGCCAGCAGCGCCTTTGGGTTCTTC	CASSAFGFF
NA	14	NA	TRBV5-4	TRBJ2-7	TGTGCCAGCAGCTTGGACAATAGGCCCTACGAGCAGTACTTC	CASSLDNRPYEQYF
NA	15	TRBD1	TRBV9	TRBJ1-1	TGTGCCAGCAGCCTAAAGACAGGGGGGGACACTGAAGCTTTCTTT	CASSLKTGGDTEAFF
NA	13	TRBD2	TRBV7-2	TRBJ2-1	TGTGCCAGCAATCTAGCGGGGTACAATGAGCAGTTCTTC	CASNLAGYNEQFF